This TCR beta chain was recorded in a study of Ad26.COV2.S vaccination and SARS-CoV-2 variants. Across the whole study: COV1001, an Ad26.COV2.S trial, supplied this vaccine-arm donor. General study points: Participants in the vaccine arm had higher spike-specific TCR breadth; placebo recipients had lower.

Worth noting for this clone: The antigen is undetermined.

Profiling relied on immunoSEQ multiplex PCR, and the TCRdb table lists in-frame clones only, not all of them. The table records 410,000 or so clones, around 93% of them present only once. Treatment here: about 20 received Ad26.COV2.S at low or high dose, single or two shots; about 5 received placebo; per-sample allocation not given. Specimens were obtained on day 63 following the first vaccine or placebo injection. Boston supplied an adult donor aged 18-55 years. The TCR sequence derives from a person aged 18-60 years who received the Ad26.COV2.S COVID-19 vaccine or a placebo. Sequenced material: peripheral blood, taken in a trial of Ad26.COV2.S vaccine versus placebo.

The CDR3 sequence: CASSLVLLEQYF. DNA of the CDR3: TGTGCCAGCAGTTTAGTACTCCTCGAGCAGTACTTC. The V and J genes are TRBV28 and TRBJ2-7; unclear D gene. V shed 2 bases and J shed 6 bases, with 8 bases lying between them. CDR1 MDHEN and CDR2 SYDVKM come from the germline V gene. CDR3 length: 12 residues.